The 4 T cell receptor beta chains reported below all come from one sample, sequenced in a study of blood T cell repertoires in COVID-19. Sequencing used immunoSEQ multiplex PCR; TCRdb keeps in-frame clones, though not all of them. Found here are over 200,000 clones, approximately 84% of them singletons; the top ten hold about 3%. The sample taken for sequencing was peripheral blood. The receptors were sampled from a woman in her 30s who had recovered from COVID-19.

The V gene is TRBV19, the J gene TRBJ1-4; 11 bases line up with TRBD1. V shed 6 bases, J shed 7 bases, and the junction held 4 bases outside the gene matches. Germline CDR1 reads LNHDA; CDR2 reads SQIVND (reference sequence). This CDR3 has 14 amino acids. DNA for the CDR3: TGTGCCAGTAGCTTCGGGACAGGGGGTGAAAAACTGTTTTTT. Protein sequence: CASSFGTGGEKLFF.

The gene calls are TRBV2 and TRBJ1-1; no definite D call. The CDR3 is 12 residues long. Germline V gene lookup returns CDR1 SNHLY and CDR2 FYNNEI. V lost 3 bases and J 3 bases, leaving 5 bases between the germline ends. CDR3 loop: CASSEEDTEAFF. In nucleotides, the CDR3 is TGTGCCAGCAGTGAGGAGGACACTGAAGCTTTCTTT.

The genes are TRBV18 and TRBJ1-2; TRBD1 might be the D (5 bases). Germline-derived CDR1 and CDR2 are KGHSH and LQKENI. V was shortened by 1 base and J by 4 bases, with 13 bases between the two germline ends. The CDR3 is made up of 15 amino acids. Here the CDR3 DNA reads TGTGCCAGCTCACCACAATCACGGGGGGTCTATGGCTACACCTTC. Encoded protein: CASSPQSRGVYGYTF. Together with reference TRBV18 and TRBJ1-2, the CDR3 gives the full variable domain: NAGVMQNPRHLVRRRGQEARLRCSPMKGHSHVYWYRQLPEEGLKFMVYLQKENIIDESGMPKERFSAEFPKEGPSILRIQQVVRGDSAAYFCASSPQSRGVYGYTFGSGTRLTVV.

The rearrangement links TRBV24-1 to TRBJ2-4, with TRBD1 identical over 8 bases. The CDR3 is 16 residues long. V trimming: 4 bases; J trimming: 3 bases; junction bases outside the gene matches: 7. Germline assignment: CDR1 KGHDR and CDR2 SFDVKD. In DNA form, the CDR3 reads TGTGCCACCAGTGAGACAGGGGACGGTCACAAAAACATTCAGTACTTC. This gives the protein CATSETGDGHKNIQYF.